This TCR beta chain originates from a study of blood T cell repertoires in COVID-19. About the research overall: Whether acute or convalescent, the COVID-19 samples came from the United States, Italy and Spain.

Method: immunoSEQ multiplex PCR; TCRdb's copy keeps in-frame clones and lacks some. The repertoire consists of approximately 350,000 clones, with roughly 87% occurring once and the leading ten covering 2.5% to 3%. Trimming left V 0 bases short and J 6 bases short, with 12 bases between. The CDR3 runs to 15 residues. Germline CDR1 LNHDA, CDR2 SQIVND (reference sequence). The chain carries TRBV19 and TRBJ2-1; a possible D gene is TRBD1 (5 bases). Sequenced: PBMCs or T cells enriched from blood (not recorded which). This receptor was obtained from a woman aged 25-40 years who had recovered from COVID-19. CDR3 nucleotides: TGTGCCAGTAGTATAGATGCCCAGGGCCCCAATGAGCAGTTCTTC. Encoded protein: CASSIDAQGPNEQFF. Full variable domain (outside the CDR3, taken from reference TRBV19 and TRBJ2-1): DGGITQSPKYLFRKEGQNVTLSCEQNLNHDAMYWYRQDPGQGLRLIYYSQIVNDFQKGDIAEGYSVSREKKESFPLTVTSAQKNPTAFYLCASSIDAQGPNEQFFGPGTRLTVL.